The present T cell receptor beta chain was sequenced within a study of circulating tumor DNA in untreated peripheral T-cell lymphoma. Trimming removed 8 bases from V and 2 bases from J, with 15 bases in between. CDR1 is LNHDA, CDR2 SQIVND, per germline (reference sequence). This CDR3 region has 14 residues. Profiling relied on immunoSEQ multiplex PCR, and the TCRdb table lists in-frame clones only, not all of them. The data contain just over 6,500 clones, about three fifths of them singletons. This tumor tissue came from a pretreatment baseline collection. The source of this sequence is a human donor with peripheral T-cell lymphoma. Sequencing input: tumor tissue. The V call is TRBV19, the J call TRBJ2-5; the D is unclear. The CDR3 region is CASANWHPQETQYF. The CDR3 DNA reads as TGTGCCAGTGCTAACTGGCACCCGCAAGAGACCCAGTACTTC.